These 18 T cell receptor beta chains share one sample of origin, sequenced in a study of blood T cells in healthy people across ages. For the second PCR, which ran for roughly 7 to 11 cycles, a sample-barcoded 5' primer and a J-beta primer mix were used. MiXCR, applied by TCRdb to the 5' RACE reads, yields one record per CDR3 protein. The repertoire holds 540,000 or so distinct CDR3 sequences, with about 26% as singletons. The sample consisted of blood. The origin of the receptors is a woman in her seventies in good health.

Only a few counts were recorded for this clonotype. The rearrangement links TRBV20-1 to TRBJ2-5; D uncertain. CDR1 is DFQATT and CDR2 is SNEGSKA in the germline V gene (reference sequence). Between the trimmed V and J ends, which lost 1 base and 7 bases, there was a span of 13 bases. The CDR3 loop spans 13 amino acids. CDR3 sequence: CSARGSGPGTQYF. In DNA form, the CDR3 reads TGCAGTGCTAGAGGATCTGGGCCAGGGACCCAGTACTTC.

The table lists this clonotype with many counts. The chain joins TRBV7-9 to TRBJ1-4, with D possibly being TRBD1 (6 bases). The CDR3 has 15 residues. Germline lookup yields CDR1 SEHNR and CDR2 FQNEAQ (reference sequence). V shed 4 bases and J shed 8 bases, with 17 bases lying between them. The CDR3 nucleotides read TGTGCCAGCAGCTACACAGGGACGGTAGAGGAAAAACTGTTTTTT. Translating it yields CASSYTGTVEEKLFF. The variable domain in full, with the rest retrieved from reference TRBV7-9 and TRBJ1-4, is DTGVSQNPRHKITKRGQNVTFRCDPISEHNRLYWYRQTLGQGPEFLTYFQNEAQLEKSRLLSDRFSAERPKGSFSTLEIQRTEQGDSAMYLCASSYTGTVEEKLFFGSGTQLSVL.

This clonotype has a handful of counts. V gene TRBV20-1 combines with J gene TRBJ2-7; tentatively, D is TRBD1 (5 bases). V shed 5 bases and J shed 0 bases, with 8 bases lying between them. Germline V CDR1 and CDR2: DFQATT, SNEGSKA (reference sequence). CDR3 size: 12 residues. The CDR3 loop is CSAYRSSYEQYF. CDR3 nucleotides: TGCAGTGCTTACAGGAGCTCCTACGAGCAGTACTTC.

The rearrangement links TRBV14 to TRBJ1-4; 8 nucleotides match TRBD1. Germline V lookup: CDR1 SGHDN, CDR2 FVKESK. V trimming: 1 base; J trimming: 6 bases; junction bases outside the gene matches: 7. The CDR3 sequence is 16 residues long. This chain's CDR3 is CASSQGAGTGYEKLFF. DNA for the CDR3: TGTGCCAGCAGCCAAGGGGCCGGGACAGGTTATGAAAAACTGTTTTTT. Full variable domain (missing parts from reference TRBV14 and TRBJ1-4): EAGVTQFPSHSVIEKGQTVTLRCDPISGHDNLYWYRRVMGKEIKFLLHFVKESKQDESGMPNNRFLAERTGGTYSTLKVQPAELEDSGVYFCASSQGAGTGYEKLFFGSGTQLSVL.

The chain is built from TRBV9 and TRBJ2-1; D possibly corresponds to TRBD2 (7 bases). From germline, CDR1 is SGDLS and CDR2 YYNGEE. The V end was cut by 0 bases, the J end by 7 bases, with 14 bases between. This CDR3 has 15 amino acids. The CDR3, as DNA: TGTGCCAGCAGCGTAGTAGGGGGGGCCGGAAATGAGCAGTTCTTC. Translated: CASSVVGGAGNEQFF.

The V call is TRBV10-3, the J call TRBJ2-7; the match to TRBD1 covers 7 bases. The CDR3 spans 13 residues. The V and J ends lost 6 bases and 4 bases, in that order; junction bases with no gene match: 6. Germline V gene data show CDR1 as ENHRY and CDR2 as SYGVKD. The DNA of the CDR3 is TGTGCCATCAGACAGGGGCGTGAATACGAGCAGTACTTC. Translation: CAIRQGREYEQYF.

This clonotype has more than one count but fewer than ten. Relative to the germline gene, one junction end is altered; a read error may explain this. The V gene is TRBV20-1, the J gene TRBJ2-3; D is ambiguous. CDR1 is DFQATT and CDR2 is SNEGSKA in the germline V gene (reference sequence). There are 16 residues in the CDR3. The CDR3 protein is CSARDPHGYSTDTQYF. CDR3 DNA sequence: TGCAGTGCTAGAGATCCCCACGGATATAGCACGGATACGCAGTATTTT.

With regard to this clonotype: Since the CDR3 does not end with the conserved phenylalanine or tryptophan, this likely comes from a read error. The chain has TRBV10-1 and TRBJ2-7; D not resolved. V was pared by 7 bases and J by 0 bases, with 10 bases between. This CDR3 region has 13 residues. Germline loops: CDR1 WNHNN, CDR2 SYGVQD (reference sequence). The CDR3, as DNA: TGCGCCAGCAACGGCGGCTCCTCCTACGAGCAGTACTCC. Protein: CASNGGSSYEQYS.

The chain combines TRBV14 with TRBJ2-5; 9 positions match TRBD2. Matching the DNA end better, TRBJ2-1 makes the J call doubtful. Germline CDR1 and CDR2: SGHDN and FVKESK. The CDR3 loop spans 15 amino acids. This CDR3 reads CASSPLAGRSNEQFF. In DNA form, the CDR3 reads TGTGCCAGCAGCCCTCTAGCGGGGAGAAGCAATGAGCAGTTCTTC.

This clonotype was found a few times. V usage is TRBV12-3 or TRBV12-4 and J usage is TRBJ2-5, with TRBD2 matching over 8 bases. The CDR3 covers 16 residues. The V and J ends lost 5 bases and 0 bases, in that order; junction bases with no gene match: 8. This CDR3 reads CASSPHGRGDQETQYF. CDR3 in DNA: TGTGCCAGCAGTCCCCATGGGCGGGGGGACCAAGAGACCCAGTACTTC.

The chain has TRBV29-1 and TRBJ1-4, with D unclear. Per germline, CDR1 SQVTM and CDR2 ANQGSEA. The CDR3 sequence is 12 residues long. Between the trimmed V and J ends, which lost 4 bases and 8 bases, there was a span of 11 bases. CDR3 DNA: TGCAGCGTTGGCGGGCAAGGAGAAAAACTGTTTTTT. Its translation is CSVGGQGEKLFF.

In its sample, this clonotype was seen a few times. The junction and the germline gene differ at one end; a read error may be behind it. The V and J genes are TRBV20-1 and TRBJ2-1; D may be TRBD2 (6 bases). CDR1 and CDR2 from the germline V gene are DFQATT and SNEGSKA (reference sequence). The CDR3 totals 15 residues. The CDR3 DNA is TGCAGCGCTAGAGGGCGGGGAAGCTCCTACAATGAGCAGTTCTTC. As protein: CSARGRGSSYNEQFF.

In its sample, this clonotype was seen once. The CDR3: CASSSTVARQGLSDTQYF. In nucleotides, the CDR3 is TGTGCCAGCAGCTCTACCGTAGCGCGACAGGGGCTTTCAGATACGCAGTATTTT. The V and J genes are TRBV13 and TRBJ2-3; the match to TRBD1 covers 8 bases. CDR1 is PRHDT and CDR2 is FYEKMQ in the germline V gene (reference sequence). The CDR3 is made up of 18 amino acids. Germline trimming cut 4 bases from V and 4 bases from J; bases unmatched to any gene: 16.

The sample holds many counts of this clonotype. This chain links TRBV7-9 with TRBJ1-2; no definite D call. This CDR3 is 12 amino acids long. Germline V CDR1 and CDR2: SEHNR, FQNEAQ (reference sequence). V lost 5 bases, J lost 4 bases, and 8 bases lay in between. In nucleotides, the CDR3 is TGTGCCAGCAGCCCGGGAGTCTATGGCTACACCTTC. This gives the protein CASSPGVYGYTF.

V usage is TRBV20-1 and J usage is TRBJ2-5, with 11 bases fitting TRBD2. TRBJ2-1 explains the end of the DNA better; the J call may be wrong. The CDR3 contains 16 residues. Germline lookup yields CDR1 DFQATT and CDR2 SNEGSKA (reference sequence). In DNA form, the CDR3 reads TGCAGTGCTGGATCACTAGCGGGGGTCCACAAAAATGAGCAGTTCTTC. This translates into CSAGSLAGVHKNEQFF.

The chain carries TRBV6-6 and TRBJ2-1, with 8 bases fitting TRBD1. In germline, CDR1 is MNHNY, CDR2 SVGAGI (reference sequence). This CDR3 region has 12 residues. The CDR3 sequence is CTTRTGINEQFF. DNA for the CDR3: TGTACCACTCGGACAGGGATTAATGAGCAGTTCTTC.

The CDR3 DNA reads as TGTGCCAGCAGTTTCTCTCAGTCGACCAAGGTGGTGCAGTACTTC. Amino acid sequence: CASSFSQSTKVVQYF. The chain links TRBV28 to TRBJ2-5; the D is unclear. Looked up from germline, CDR1 is MDHEN and CDR2 is SYDVKM. Trimming took 3 bases from V and 11 from J, leaving 22 bases between them. This CDR3 region has 15 residues. The variable domain in full, completed from reference TRBV28 and TRBJ2-5, reads DVKVTQSSRYLVKRTGEKVFLECVQDMDHENMFWYRQDPGLGLRLIYFSYDVKMKEKGDIPEGYSVSREKKERFSLILESASTNQTSMYLCASSFSQSTKVVQYFGPGTRLLVL.

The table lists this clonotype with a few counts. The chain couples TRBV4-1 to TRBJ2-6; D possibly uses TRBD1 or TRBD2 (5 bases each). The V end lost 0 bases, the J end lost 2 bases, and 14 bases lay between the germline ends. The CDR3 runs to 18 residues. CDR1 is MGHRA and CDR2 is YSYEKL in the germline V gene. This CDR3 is CASSQDGYRGPGANVLTF. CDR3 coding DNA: TGCGCCAGCAGCCAAGATGGTTATAGGGGACCTGGGGCCAACGTCCTGACTTTC.